The source of this T cell receptor beta chain is a study of T-cell reconstitution after alpha-beta-depleted transplantation in children. Study-level points and caveats: Reportedly, only several hundred clones from non-depleted graft cells drove alpha-beta T-cell counts at about two months. Newly made T cells mostly supplied T-cell counts and diversity one year after transplant. The high TCRbeta diversity at day 60 in some patients came from surviving recipient T cells and thymic progenitors.

CDR1 and CDR2 from the germline V gene are LGHDT and YNNKEL (reference sequence). The CDR3 has 13 amino acids. Trimming took off 4 bases at V and 4 bases at J, with 10 bases between the two ends. TCRbeta library preparation incorporated unique molecular identifiers. TCRdb independently ran MiXCR on the PCR reads; one entry per CDR3 protein. The sample lists tens of thousands of distinct CDR3 sequences; nearly 9.5% were seen once. This clonotype appeared many times. No antigen is known for it. The sequence was obtained from a male patient under 10 years old who had a stem cell transplant for chronic granulomatous disease, so the T cells may come from the graft donor. The chain carries TRBV3-1 and TRBJ1-1; D is unresolved. The specimen was PBMCs, mostly from graft donor cells, collected 60 days after TCRalphabeta/CD19-depleted stem cell transplant. CDR3 DNA sequence: TGTGCCAGCAGCCGAGAAACGGGCACTGAAGCTTTCTTT. It translates to CASSRETGTEAFF.